A single sample is the source of the 21 T cell receptor beta chains below, sequenced in a study of response to subunit inactivated influenza vaccine. TCRdb re-derived calls from the RT-PCR reads in MiXCR, one entry per CDR3 protein. The profile shows a few hundred thousand distinct CDR3 sequences, roughly 7.6% of them singletons. Sequenced material: PBMCs from blood, taken about 24 months after vaccination. These receptors all stem from a man aged 50-75 years who received an inactivated influenza vaccine.

This clonotype appeared a few times. This chain connects TRBV21-1 to TRBJ1-3; no check of the table's D call, TRBD1, against the DNA was made. TRBV21-1 counts as a pseudogene. CDR3 length: 16 amino acids. The CDR3 protein is CASSSNRRSSGNTIYF. In DNA, the CDR3 is TGTGCCAGCAGCAGCAACAGGAGAAGCTCTGGAAACACCATATATTTT.

Details on this clonotype: The junction and the germline gene differ at one end; a read error may be behind it. The chain has TRBV20-1 and TRBJ2-2, with D maybe TRBD2 (5 bases). The length of the CDR3 is 17 residues. Germline V gene lookup returns CDR1 DFQATT and CDR2 SNEGSKA (reference sequence). CDR3 protein: CCARADGLHTNTGELFF. The CDR3 nucleotides are TGCTGTGCTAGAGCCGACGGACTGCACACGAACACCGGGGAGCTGTTTTTT.

This clonotype was picked up many times. V and J are TRBV6-5 and TRBJ1-2; D is unresolved. The CDR3 contains 15 residues. Germline assignment: CDR1 MNHEY and CDR2 SVGAGI. V was pared by 2 bases and J by 0 bases, with 10 bases between. DNA for the CDR3: TGTGCCAGCAGTTACAGGACCCTTACTAACTATGGCTACACCTTC. Its protein product is CASSYRTLTNYGYTF.

A few counts support this clonotype. V and J are TRBV9 and TRBJ2-5, with 10 bases that match TRBD1. Germline lookup yields CDR1 SGDLS and CDR2 YYNGEE. The CDR3 totals 16 residues. J was trimmed by 3 bases and V by 2 bases; bases with no gene match: 7. CDR3 region: CASSVRGGTGEETQYF. For the CDR3, the DNA is TGTGCCAGCAGCGTGCGAGGCGGGACAGGGGAAGAGACCCAGTACTTC. The full variable domain, its missing parts supplied by reference TRBV9 and TRBJ2-5, is DSGVTQTPKHLITATGQRVTLRCSPRSGDLSVYWYQQSLDQGLQFLIQYYNGEERAKGNILERFSAQQFPDLHSELNLSSLELGDSALYFCASSVRGGTGEETQYFGPGTRLLVL.

This clonotype was seen only a few times. The rearrangement joins TRBV3-1 to TRBJ2-5; perhaps TRBD1 as D (5 bases). Germline V gene sequence: CDR1 LGHDT, CDR2 YNNKEL (reference sequence). The CDR3 runs to 14 residues. V was cut by 4 bases and J by 0 bases, with 9 bases left in between. The CDR3 sequence: CASSPQGYQETQYF. As DNA, the CDR3 is TGTGCCAGCAGCCCCCAGGGCTACCAAGAGACCCAGTACTTC.

CDR3 bases: TGCGCCAGCAGCTTGTCCCCCCAGACCGGGACAGTCACTAATTCACCCCTCCACTTT. Protein sequence: CASSLSPQTGTVTNSPLHF. This rearrangement joins TRBV5-1 to TRBJ1-6; TRBD1 matches 7 bases. CDR3 length equals 19 residues. Germline CDR1 reads SGHRS; CDR2 reads YFSETQ. Trimming at V came to 1 base and at J to 6 bases, leaving 16 bases not matched to a gene.

Many counts were recorded for this clonotype. The J gene is TRBJ2-1, the V gene TRBV20-1; possible D gene TRBD1, 5 bases. V shed 1 base and J shed 4 bases, with 14 bases lying between them. The CDR3 loop spans 15 amino acids. Looked up from germline, CDR1 is DFQATT and CDR2 is SNEGSKA (reference sequence). DNA for the CDR3: TGCAGTGCTAGAGTTTTCGCAGGGCGTTACAATGAGCAGTTCTTC. It encodes CSARVFAGRYNEQFF.

Remarks on this clonotype: A much larger clone is a single base away; this may be a read error. This chain uses TRBV27 with TRBJ2-6; a weak D match, TRBD1 (5 bases). CDR1 is MNHEY and CDR2 is SMNVEV in the germline V gene (reference sequence). The CDR3 is made up of 14 amino acids. The CDR3 spells CASSPLSGANVLAF. CDR3 in DNA: TGTGCCAGCAGTCCACTCTCTGGGGCCAACGTCCTGGCTTTC.

Regarding this clonotype: One end of the junction varies from germline; a read error may be responsible. The chain employs TRBV7-6 and TRBJ2-2; tentatively, D is TRBD2 (6 bases). The CDR3 spans 16 residues. CDR1 is SGHVS, CDR2 FNYEAQ, per germline. The CDR3 protein is CASSITGTPNTGELFF. For the CDR3, the DNA is TGCGCCAGCAGCATCACCGGGACTCCGAACACCGGGGAGCTGTTTTTT.

The V call is TRBV9, the J call TRBJ2-7; D remains ambiguous. Germline V lookup: CDR1 SGDLS, CDR2 YYNGEE. The CDR3 sequence is 12 residues long. The germline V and J ends were trimmed by 3 bases and 0 bases, with 4 bases remaining between them. The CDR3 reads CASSGNSYEQYF. The CDR3 nucleotides are TGTGCCAGCAGCGGGAACTCCTACGAGCAGTACTTC.

There are many counts of this clonotype. The rearrangement joins TRBV7-8 to TRBJ2-2; the D is unclear. CDR3 length equals 13 residues. The germline V gene encodes CDR1 SGHVS and CDR2 FQNEAQ. V dropped 8 bases and J dropped 4 bases, with 11 bases sitting between them. DNA of the CDR3: TGTGCCAGCGGAGAACAGTCCACCGGGGAGCTGTTTTTT. It specifies CASGEQSTGELFF.

This clonotype has a count of ten or more. The chain carries TRBV7-2 and TRBJ2-2; D possibly corresponds to TRBD1 (5 bases). Germline V gene lookup returns CDR1 SGHTA and CDR2 FQGNSA. Trimming removed 1 base at V and 5 bases at J, with 11 bases between. This CDR3 has 15 amino acids. Here the CDR3 reads CASSLERTRTGELFF. DNA of the CDR3: TGTGCCAGCAGCTTAGAGAGGACACGTACCGGGGAGCTGTTTTTT.

This clonotype has only one observation. The genes are TRBV9 and TRBJ2-2, with TRBD1 matching 10 bases. Per germline, CDR1 SGDLS and CDR2 YYNGEE. Trimming at V came to 5 bases and at J to 7 bases, leaving 5 bases not matched to a gene. The CDR3 loop spans 14 amino acids. The CDR3 spells CASRPGQGIGELFF. CDR3 sequence (DNA): TGTGCCAGCAGACCGGGACAGGGGATCGGGGAGCTGTTTTTT.

The CDR3 nucleotides read TGTGCCATCAGTGGAGGGGCCACCTCCTACGAGCAGTACTTC. This gives the protein CAISGGATSYEQYF. The V gene is TRBV10-3, the J gene TRBJ2-7, with D tentatively TRBD1 or TRBD2 (5 bases each). Germline CDR1 is ENHRY and CDR2 is SYGVKD. V was pared by 4 bases and J by 0 bases, with 10 bases between. This CDR3 spans 14 amino acids.

In this sample, this clonotype turned up a few times. One junction end does not reproduce the germline sequence, and a read error may be involved. V gene TRBV14 combines with J gene TRBJ2-2; D remains unclear. There are 14 residues in the CDR3. The germline CDR1 and CDR2 sequences are SGHDN and FVKESK. DNA of the CDR3: TGTGCCAGCAGCCGGATGGGGAACCCCGGGGAGCTGTTTTTT. It is translated as CASSRMGNPGELFF.

There are a few counts of this clonotype. The chain has TRBV21-1 and TRBJ2-7. TRBV21-1 is a pseudogene. The CDR3 has 16 residues. CDR3: CASSKGGQRSSYEQYF. The DNA for the CDR3 is TGTGCCAGCAGCAAAGGGGGTCAGCGGAGCTCCTACGAGCAGTACTTC.

This clonotype was picked up many times. The chain joins TRBV12-3 or TRBV12-4 to TRBJ1-2; TRBD1 might be the D (5 bases). This CDR3 is 14 amino acids long. The germline V and J ends were trimmed by 4 bases and 4 bases, with 13 bases remaining between them. CDR3 nucleotide sequence: TGTGCCAGCAGTTCTGGCAGGGCCCGCTATGGCTACACCTTC. Residues: CASSSGRARYGYTF.

The genes are TRBV18 and TRBJ2-3, with 9 bases fitting TRBD2. CDR3 length equals 16 residues. Germline CDR1 KGHSH, CDR2 LQKENI. The junction had 6 bases not matched to a gene; V was cut back by 3 bases and J by 2 bases. The CDR3 protein is CASSPLAGDITDTQYF. In DNA form, the CDR3 reads TGTGCCAGCTCACCCTTAGCGGGGGATATCACAGATACGCAGTATTTT.

This clonotype showed up just a few times. The CDR3 loop is CASSWGGPSTDTQYF. The DNA for the CDR3 is TGTGCCAGCAGCTGGGGGGGACCTAGCACAGATACGCAGTATTTT. This chain joins TRBV7-2 and TRBJ2-3; 7 bases line up with TRBD2. CDR1 and CDR2 from the germline V gene are SGHTA and FQGNSA. Trimming removed 4 bases from V and 0 bases from J; junction bases left unmatched: 4. The CDR3 is made up of 15 amino acids.

The chain carries TRBV10-2 and TRBJ2-7, with 9 bases that match TRBD1. CDR3 size: 15 residues. V gave up 9 bases and J gave up 5 bases; unmatched junction bases: 14. CDR1 and CDR2 from the germline V gene are WSHSY and SAAADI. CDR3 DNA sequence: TGCGCCAGTACGCCCGGAGGGACAGGGTTGCACGAGCAGTACTTC. Amino acid sequence: CASTPGGTGLHEQYF.

This clonotype was seen at least ten times. The chain employs TRBV12-3 or TRBV12-4 and TRBJ2-7; D is ambiguous. V was pared by 5 bases and J by 4 bases, with 18 bases between. The CDR3 loop spans 15 amino acids. This chain's CDR3 is CASSQPWAGRYEQYF. CDR3 DNA sequence: TGTGCCAGCAGTCAACCCTGGGCAGGTCGGTACGAGCAGTACTTC.